The entry below gives a single T cell receptor (beta chain) sequence along with its context. Its antigen is unidentified. The table came from immunoSEQ multiplex PCR; TCRdb's copy has only in-frame clones and leaves some out. The sample has around 180,000 clones; around 88% are singletons. These data come from a study of cytomegalovirus exposure and HLA in healthy donors. This CDR3 has 16 residues. V dropped 6 bases and J dropped 3; count of bases not matched to a gene: 9. Germline V gene data show CDR1 as WSHSY and CDR2 as SAAADI. Study-wide results and caveats: High specificity and sensitivity for cytomegalovirus status were reported for the classifier.

The chain links TRBV10-2 to TRBJ2-7; 12 bases line up with TRBD2. The sequenced material came from PBMCs. This receptor was obtained from a woman between 18 and 29 years old in good health and CMV-seronegative. CDR3 coding DNA: TGCGCCAGCAGAACAAACACGGGACTAGCGGGCTACGAGCAGTACTTC. It is translated as CASRTNTGLAGYEQYF.